The sequence of this T cell receptor beta chain was determined in a study of graft-versus-host responses after intestinal transplantation. Intraepithelial plus lamina propria lymphocytes were released by processing graft tissue. CDR1 and CDR2 from the germline V gene are LNHDA and SQIVND (reference sequence). This CDR3 comprises 16 residues. Comment on this clone: At one end the junction does not follow the germline gene, possibly because of a read error. This CDR3 is also generated by other DNA sequences in the sample.

Only in-frame clones appear in the TCRdb table, and some are missing; sequencing was by immunoSEQ multiplex PCR. The sample has 15,000 to 20,000 clones; approximately 82% are singletons. The specimen comprised ileum tissue, sampled 17 days after transplant. The TCR was taken from a human patient who received an intestinal transplant, so some T cells may come from the graft donor. The V call is TRBV19, the J call TRBJ2-2; TRBD1 agrees at 10 bases. For the CDR3, the DNA is TGTGCCAGTAGGCAGACAGGGGGCGCGAATACCGGGGAGCTGTTTTTT. Translation gives CASRQTGGANTGELFF.